These 19 T cell receptor beta chains were all obtained from the same sample, sequenced in a study of T cells in Graves' hyperthyroidism and ophthalmopathy. Researchers amplified the TCR beta CDR3 regions from RNA transcripts. The HTBI set primed first-round TCR CDR3 RT-PCR. Via MiXCR, TCRdb re-called the multiplex PCR reads, giving one row per CDR3 protein. The repertoire holds approximately 260,000 distinct CDR3 sequences, around 15% seen once, with 30% in the top ten. Sequencing input: blood. Source of these receptors: a woman aged 50 to 60 with Graves' hyperthyroidism that later progressed to Graves' ophthalmopathy.

In its sample, this clonotype was seen many times. The junction departs from germline at one end; a sequencing error may be responsible. This chain connects TRBV7-7 to TRBJ2-5; 8 positions agree with TRBD1. Germline-derived CDR1 and CDR2 are SSHAT and FNYEAQ (reference sequence). The length of the CDR3 is 14 residues. The CDR3: CASSLGQDGETQYF. The CDR3 DNA reads as TGTGCTAGCAGCTTGGGACAGGACGGAGAGACCCAGTACTTC.

This clonotype was recorded at least ten times. This chain connects TRBV3-1 to TRBJ2-1; 10 bases align to TRBD2. The CDR3 covers 18 residues. Unmatched junction bases numbered 9, after V lost 2 bases and J lost 2 bases. Germline assignment: CDR1 LGHDT and CDR2 YNNKEL (reference sequence). CDR3 residues: CASSQLGGTSVAYNEQFF. The DNA for the CDR3 is TGTGCCAGCAGCCAACTCGGCGGGACTAGCGTAGCCTACAATGAGCAGTTCTTC.

Concerning this clonotype itself: Since a much larger clone is just one base distant, this may be a read error. J is TRBJ1-1 and V is TRBV5-1; D not resolved. This CDR3 comprises 13 residues. Germline V lookup: CDR1 SGHRS, CDR2 YFSETQ. CDR3 protein: CASSLSPGNEASF. The CDR3 nucleotides are TGCGCCAGCAGCTTGAGTCCAGGCAACGAAGCTTCCTTT.

The chain combines TRBV2 with TRBJ2-1, with 10 nucleotides matching TRBD2. CDR1 is SNHLY and CDR2 is FYNNEI in the germline V gene. CDR3 size: 19 residues. V lost 5 bases and J lost 0; bases outside the gene matches: 13. The CDR3 DNA reads as TGTGCCAGCAGTTCGTCTAGCGGGAGATTGGGTAGCTCCTACAATGAGCAGTTCTTC. Translation gives CASSSSSGRLGSSYNEQFF.

On this clonotype: A much larger clone differs from this one at a single base, so this may be a read error. V gene TRBV28 combines with J gene TRBJ2-2, with D perhaps TRBD1 (6 bases). The CDR3 extends over 14 amino acids. Germline V gives CDR1 MDHEN, CDR2 SYDVKM. The CDR3 spells CASGLTGTPGELFF. The DNA for the CDR3 is TGTGCCAGCGGTTTAACAGGGACCCCCGGGGAGCTGTTTTTT. Looking up the rest from reference TRBV28 and TRBJ2-2 gives the full variable domain: DVKVTQSSRYLVKRTGEKVFLECVQDMDHENMFWYRQDPGLGLRLIYFSYDVKMKEKGDIPEGYSVSREKKERFSLILESASTNQTSMYLCASGLTGTPGELFFGEGSRLTVL.

This clonotype has a count of ten or more. CDR3 coding DNA: TGCAGTGCTAGAAAATCCGGGACAGGGAAAGGCGAGCAGTACTTC. It encodes CSARKSGTGKGEQYF. This rearrangement joins TRBV20-1 to TRBJ2-7, with 9 bases identical to TRBD1. This CDR3 has 15 residues. V shed 2 bases, J shed 6 bases, and the junction held 11 bases outside the gene matches. Germline V gives CDR1 DFQATT, CDR2 SNEGSKA (reference sequence).

This clonotype was recorded at least ten times. V and J are TRBV30 and TRBJ2-1, with TRBD2 matching 8 bases. From germline, CDR1 is GTSNPN and CDR2 SVGIG (reference sequence). Trimming at V came to 2 bases and at J to 6 bases, leaving 6 bases not matched to a gene. The CDR3 is made up of 14 amino acids. The CDR3 nucleotides are TGTGCCTGGAGTAGGAGCGGGAGAACCAATGAGCAGTTCTTC. It yields the protein CAWSRSGRTNEQFF.

The table lists this clonotype with a count of one. The chain carries TRBV27 and TRBJ1-5; D may be TRBD1 (5 bases). CDR1 is MNHEY, CDR2 SMNVEV, per germline (reference sequence). Trimming shortened V by 8 bases and J by 1 base, and 15 bases separated the two germline ends. The CDR3 loop spans 15 amino acids. CDR3 DNA sequence: TGTGCCAGCGGCCGGGGGGACGGGAGCAATCAGCCCCAGCATTTT. Amino acids: CASGRGDGSNQPQHF.

This clonotype was seen only a few times. The J gene is TRBJ2-7, the V gene TRBV9; the D gene is possibly TRBD2 (5 bases). Trimming removed 0 bases from V and 2 bases from J, with 15 bases in between. CDR1 and CDR2 from the germline V gene are SGDLS and YYNGEE. This CDR3 has 16 amino acids. The CDR3 coding sequence is TGTGCCAGCAGCGTAGTTGGCGGGCCGAACCCCTACGAGCAGTACTTC. It yields the protein CASSVVGGPNPYEQYF.

The chain carries TRBV27 and TRBJ2-7; D might be TRBD1 (5 bases). The CDR3 totals 14 residues. The germline gives CDR1 MNHEY, CDR2 SMNVEV (reference sequence). V shed 8 bases and J shed 6 bases, with 20 bases lying between them. The CDR3 DNA is TGTGCCAGCTGCCGACAGTATCCCCAGGGCGAGCAGTACTTC. Protein sequence: CASCRQYPQGEQYF.

This clonotype showed up many times. This chain links TRBV24-1 with TRBJ2-7, with a possible D match to TRBD1 (6 bases). V was cut by 6 bases and J by 4 bases, with 9 bases left in between. CDR3 length equals 12 residues. The germline gives CDR1 KGHDR, CDR2 SFDVKD. CDR3 residues: CATSKQGYEQYF. DNA of the CDR3: TGTGCCACCAGTAAGCAGGGGTACGAGCAGTACTTC.

In the case of this clonotype: Since a much larger clone is just one base distant, this may be a read error. V and J are TRBV6-2 or TRBV6-3 and TRBJ2-5; possibly TRBD1 for D (5 bases). The germline CDR1 and CDR2 sequences are MNHEY and SVGEGT. Trimming cost V 3 bases and J 2 bases, with 10 bases left between them. This CDR3 has 14 residues. The CDR3 loop is CASSYGNRQETQYF. The CDR3 DNA reads TGTGCCAGCAGTTATGGAAACAGGCAAGAGACCCAGTACTTC.

This clonotype was found many times. The gene calls are TRBV27 and TRBJ2-3; no clear D gene. The germline V and J ends were trimmed by 6 bases and 3 bases, with 13 bases remaining between them. There are 14 residues in the CDR3. CDR1 and CDR2 (germline): MNHEY, SMNVEV (reference sequence). Here the CDR3 reads CASSIGWQTDTQYF. CDR3 in DNA: TGTGCCAGCAGCATTGGCTGGCAGACAGATACGCAGTATTTT.

This clonotype has ten or more counts. V gene TRBV2 combines with J gene TRBJ2-7; D call uncertain. The CDR3 spans 15 residues. The V end was cut by 5 bases, the J end by 0 bases, with 14 bases between. CDR1 is SNHLY, CDR2 FYNNEI, per germline. The CDR3 sequence: CASSPRPTASYEQYF. The CDR3 nucleotides read TGTGCCAGCAGTCCAAGACCGACCGCCTCCTACGAGCAGTACTTC.

This clonotype has more than one count but fewer than ten. The CDR3 DNA reads TGTGCCAGCAGCCAACGGGCCCATCAGCCCCAGCATTTT. Residues: CASSQRAHQPQHF. This rearrangement joins TRBV3-1 to TRBJ1-5; D unclear. Germline CDR1 and CDR2: LGHDT and YNNKEL (reference sequence). V was clipped by 2 bases and J by 5 bases, with 7 bases between them. The CDR3 is 13 amino acids.

In this sample, this clonotype turned up many times. J is TRBJ1-4 and V is TRBV27, with no clear D. V was pared by 1 base and J by 5 bases, with 5 bases between. The CDR3 runs to 13 residues. Germline-derived CDR1 and CDR2 are MNHEY and SMNVEV (reference sequence). CDR3 sequence (DNA): TGTGCCAGCAGTTTATTGGTGAATGAAAAACTGTTTTTT. Translation: CASSLLVNEKLFF.

The table lists this clonotype with a few counts. The chain has TRBV29-1 and TRBJ2-6; D uncertain. V lost 6 bases and J lost 0, with 6 bases in between. This CDR3 has 13 residues. CDR1 and CDR2 (germline): SQVTM, ANQGSEA. In nucleotides, the CDR3 is TGCAGCGTAGGTCTCTCTGGGGCCAACGTCCTGACTTTC. Residues: CSVGLSGANVLTF. Full variable domain (missing parts from reference TRBV29-1 and TRBJ2-6): SAVISQKPSRDICQRGTSLTIQCQVDSQVTMMFWYRQQPGQSLTLIATANQGSEATYESGFVIDKFPISRPNLTFSTLTVSNMSPEDSSIYLCSVGLSGANVLTFGAGSRLTVL.

This clonotype showed up just once. The rearrangement uses TRBV11-1 and TRBJ1-1; D ambiguous. The V gene lost 0 bases and the J gene lost 4 bases, with 12 bases spanning the gap. Germline CDR1 reads SGHAT; CDR2 reads FQDESV (reference sequence). CDR3 length: 15 residues. The CDR3 region is CASSLALTESTEAFF. The DNA for the CDR3 is TGTGCCAGCAGCTTAGCGTTAACGGAGAGCACTGAAGCTTTCTTT.

This clonotype came up many times. The chain has TRBV11-2 and TRBJ2-3; D is uncertain. The CDR3 sequence is 13 residues long. Germline CDR1 and CDR2: SGHAT and FQNNGV. Between the trimmed V and J ends, which lost 1 base and 2 bases, there was a span of 4 bases. CDR3 sequence (DNA): TGTGCCAGCAGCTTAGGTCTCACAGATACGCAGTATTTT. This codes for CASSLGLTDTQYF. The variable domain in full, with the rest retrieved from reference TRBV11-2 and TRBJ2-3, is EAGVAQSPRYKIIEKRQSVAFWCNPISGHATLYWYQQILGQGPKLLIQFQNNGVVDDSQLPKDRFSAERLKGVDSTLKIQPAKLEDSAVYLCASSLGLTDTQYFGPGTRLTVL.